These T cell receptor beta chains were read from a single sample in a study of cytomegalovirus exposure and HLA in healthy donors. Profiling relied on immunoSEQ multiplex PCR, and the TCRdb table lists in-frame clones only, not all of them. The sample yields under 200,000 clones, less than 85% seen once. The sequenced sample consisted of PBMCs. These receptors were collected from a male donor in good health and CMV-seronegative. CDR3s include the opening cysteine and the closing phenylalanine or tryptophan. D genes are given only for firm matches. The listing skips clone size in some rows; elsewhere it reads once, few, many or a size class.

TRBD1 18 TRBJ1-6 TRBV15 . CATSRLTGTGARNSPLHF TGTGCCACCAGCAGATTGACCGGGACAGGGGCTCGTAATTCACCCCTCCACTTT
TRBD2 14 TRBJ2-1 TRBV5-6 . CASIPGGVGNEQFF TGTGCCAGCATCCCGGGAGGAGTGGGCAATGAGCAGTTCTTC
. 16 TRBJ1-3 TRBV4-2 . CASSQVSQGGGNTIYF TGTGCCAGCAGCCAAGTAAGCCAAGGGGGTGGAAACACCATATATTTT
. 14 TRBJ1-1 TRBV6-5 few CASSSGGGNTEAFF TGTGCCAGCAGTTCGGGCGGGGGAAACACTGAAGCTTTCTTT
TRBD1 14 TRBJ1-1 TRBV6-1 . CASSVRQGGAEAFF TGTGCCAGCAGTGTCCGACAGGGGGGTGCTGAAGCTTTCTTT
. 15 TRBJ2-7 TRBV28 once CASSPRSAGWSEQYF TGTGCCAGCAGCCCTCGGTCGGCAGGTTGGTCCGAGCAGTACTTC
. 14 TRBJ1-2 TRBV7-9 . CASSFRGGVEGYTF TGTGCCAGCAGCTTTCGAGGGGGGGTCGAGGGCTACACCTTC
TRBD1 16 TRBJ2-4 TRBV6-6 . CASRNPGQGAENIQYF TGTGCCAGCAGAAACCCGGGACAGGGGGCGGAAAACATTCAGTACTTC
. 12 TRBJ1-5 TRBV2 . CASSDQNQPQHF TGTGCCAGCAGTGACCAGAATCAGCCCCAGCATTTT
. 14 TRBJ1-5 TRBV18 . CASSPQGSNQPQHF TGTGCCAGCTCACCACAGGGGAGCAATCAGCCCCAGCATTTT
. 18 TRBJ2-1 TRBV9 . CASSGSRGAGWGGGEQFF TGTGCCAGCAGCGGTAGTAGAGGGGCTGGTTGGGGGGGCGGTGAGCAGTTCTTC
TRBD1 15 TRBJ1-2 TRBV7-6 few CASSSQPGTAYGYTF TGTGCCAGCAGCTCACAGCCCGGGACAGCCTATGGCTACACCTTC
. 16 TRBJ1-4 TRBV5-1 . CASSLGFGQTNEKLFF TGCGCCAGCAGCTTGGGTTTCGGTCAAACTAATGAAAAACTGTTTTTT
TRBD2 16 TRBJ2-7 TRBV5-5 . CASSLLPGGSGSEQYF TGTGCCAGCAGCTTACTACCGGGGGGTAGCGGGAGTGAGCAGTACTTC
TRBD1 15 TRBJ2-2 TRBV18 . CASSPVTGGTGELFF TGTGCCAGCTCACCAGTCACAGGGGGAACCGGGGAGCTGTTTTTT
TRBD1 17 TRBJ2-4 TRBV9 . CASSAGLGTGGKNIQYF TGTGCCAGCAGCGCCGGTCTAGGGACAGGGGGCAAAAACATTCAGTACTTC
TRBD1 14 TRBJ1-1 TRBV9 . CASSVEAGGSEAFF TGTGCCAGCAGCGTAGAGGCAGGGGGATCGGAAGCTTTCTTT
TRBD1 14 TRBJ2-7 TRBV6-5 . CASGWTGGSYEQYF TGTGCCAGCGGATGGACAGGGGGGTCCTACGAGCAGTACTTC
. 12 TRBJ2-7 TRBV10-3 . CAISGGRYEQYF TGTGCCATCAGTGGGGGGCGCTACGAGCAGTACTTC
TRBD1 16 TRBJ2-7 TRBV6-1 . CASSDAGTGSPHEQYF TGTGCCAGCAGTGACGCCGGGACAGGGAGCCCCCACGAGCAGTACTTC
. 16 TRBJ2-2 TRBV7-9 . CASSPRGQLNTGELFF TGTGCCAGCAGCCCTAGGGGCCAGCTGAACACCGGGGAGCTGTTTTTT
. 17 TRBJ2-3 TRBV15 . CATSRGMGGASTDTQYF TGTGCCACCAGCAGGGGAATGGGGGGGGCTAGCACAGATACGCAGTATTTT